The rows below give T cell receptor beta chains drawn from one sample of a study of identical twins. TCRdb passed the 5' RACE reads through MiXCR, listing each CDR3 protein once. Seen here are about 530,000 distinct CDR3 sequences, about a fifth observed once, and the top ten hold 0.45% to 0.5%. These data were also reused for a study on yellow fever vaccine responses in identical twins.

Sequenced sample: CD4+ T cells sorted from blood. These receptors all come from a woman between 18 and 29 years old in good health. The CDR3 runs from the conserved cysteine through the conserved F or W. The D gene is left open where the match is weak. Size tells how often a clone was seen (once, few, many) or the class of an expanded clone, and some rows leave it out.

d_call j_call clone_size v_call cdr3_nt cdr3_aa
. TRBJ1-5 many TRBV11-2 TGTGCCAGCAGGAACAGTAACAATCAGCCCCAGCATTTT CASRNSNNQPQHF
. TRBJ2-5 few TRBV5-1 TGCGCCAGCAGGCTAACAACGACACTCCAAGAGACCCAGTACTTC CASRLTTTLQETQYF
TRBD1 TRBJ2-3 . TRBV24-1 TGTGCCACCAGTGATTTGAGGGACAGTACAGATACGCAGTATTTT CATSDLRDSTDTQYF
TRBD2 TRBJ2-5 few TRBV27 TGTGCCAGCAGGGGTAGCGGGTTCCCCCAAGAGACCCAGTACTTC CASRGSGFPQETQYF
TRBD2 TRBJ2-1 . TRBV5-1 TGCGCCAGCAGCCCGTTACTAGCGGGATCTAACTATGAGCAGTTCTTC CASSPLLAGSNYEQFF
. TRBJ2-1 . TRBV9 TGTGCCAGCAGCGTTACCGGGGCGGGTTACAATGAGCAGTTCTTC CASSVTGAGYNEQFF
TRBD2 TRBJ2-1 . TRBV29-1 TGCAGCGTTGAAGATCGGGAACTAGCGCGCTACAATGAGCAGTTCTTC CSVEDRELARYNEQFF
. TRBJ2-7 . TRBV10-2 TGCGCCAGCAGTGCCTCGACTAATCGGGTCAACGAGCAGTACTTC CASSASTNRVNEQYF
TRBD1 TRBJ1-6 . TRBV20-1 TGCAGCGGGATCAGCCAGGGGGCAGCACCCCTCCACTTT CSGISQGAAPLHF
. TRBJ2-7 few TRBV3-1 TGTGCCAGCAGCCCCGGGATCAGGGGTGCCGAGCAGTACTTC CASSPGIRGAEQYF
TRBD1 TRBJ2-5 . TRBV4-1 TGCGCCAGCAGCCAAACAGGGGTTTGGCAAGAGACCCAGTACTTC CASSQTGVWQETQYF
. TRBJ2-3 . TRBV25-1 TGTGCCAGCAGTGAGCCACAGCCTCTCGGGGCTACGCAGTATTTT CASSEPQPLGATQYF
TRBD1 TRBJ2-2 few TRBV12-3/TRBV12-4 TGTGCCAGCACCCTGGACAGGGGGGACACCGGGGAGCTGTTTTTT CASTLDRGDTGELFF
TRBD2 TRBJ2-1 . TRBV12-3/TRBV12-4 TGTGCCAGCAGAACTAGCGGGAGTACGTACAATGAGCAGTTCTTC CASRTSGSTYNEQFF
. TRBJ2-5 few TRBV12-3/TRBV12-4 TGTGCCAGCAGCAAGGACAGTACCCAAGAGACCCAGTACTTC CASSKDSTQETQYF
TRBD2 TRBJ2-3 . TRBV24-1 TGTGCCACCAGTGATTTTGGGACTACCCGGGGCACAGATACGCAGTATTTT CATSDFGTTRGTDTQYF
. TRBJ2-5 once TRBV20-1 TGCAGTGCTAGAGGGGGGCGAGAGACCCAGTACTTC CSARGGRETQYF
. TRBJ2-3 few TRBV10-3 TGTGCCATCAGTGAGAGAGGGAGTGGGACAGATACGCAGTATTTT CAISERGSGTDTQYF
. TRBJ2-2 . TRBV12-3/TRBV12-4 TGTGCCAGCAGGACCTCGGGACAACACACCGGGGAGCTGTTTTTT CASRTSGQHTGELFF
TRBD1 TRBJ2-5 . TRBV7-8 TGTGCCAGCAGCTTCGGGACAGGGGTAGGAGAGACCCAGCACTTC CASSFGTGVGETQHF
. TRBJ2-2 . TRBV7-9 TGTGCCAGCAGCCCCGATGCTACTCGGCTCACCGGGGAGCTGTTTTTT CASSPDATRLTGELFF
TRBD2 TRBJ2-5 . TRBV3-1 TGTGCCAGCAGCCCGAGGACTAGCGGACACCAAGAGACCCAGTACTTC CASSPRTSGHQETQYF
. TRBJ1-2 few TRBV5-1 TGCGCCAGCAGCTCCCGGTCAGGAGGACTCTATGGCTACACCTTC CASSSRSGGLYGYTF
TRBD1 TRBJ2-1 . TRBV3-1 TGTGCCAGCAGCCCGGGGACAGTTAGCTCCTACAATGAGCAGTTCTTC CASSPGTVSSYNEQFF
. TRBJ2-6 . TRBV27 TGTGCCAGCAGTTCGACGCCCTCTGGGGCCAACGTCCTGACTTTC CASSSTPSGANVLTF
. TRBJ2-5 once TRBV20-1 TGCAGTGCTAGCTGGGCGGGGGAGACCCAGTACTTC CSASWAGETQYF
. TRBJ2-7 once TRBV7-3 TGTGCCAGCAGCTTATCGCCTCAAACGGGGGAGCAGTACTTC CASSLSPQTGEQYF
. TRBJ2-1 . TRBV15 TGTGCCACCAGCAGGATGGGTAATGAGCAGTTCTTC CATSRMGNEQFF
TRBD2 TRBJ2-3 many TRBV6-1 TGTGCCAGCAGTGAGGGACTAGCGACAGATACGCAGTATTTT CASSEGLATDTQYF
. TRBJ2-7 . TRBV5-1 TGCTGGGCAGATAACTACGAGCAGTACTTC CWADNYEQYF
TRBD1 TRBJ1-2 few TRBV12-3/TRBV12-4 TGTGCCAGCAGTATGATTTGGGACAGGGGCCCCTATGGCTACACCTTC CASSMIWDRGPYGYTF
. TRBJ1-3 . TRBV3-1 TGTGCCAGCAGCCAAGGTTCTCGTACAGGGGGAAACACCATATATTTT CASSQGSRTGGNTIYF
TRBD1 TRBJ2-5 few TRBV11-2 TGTGCCAGCAGCGTGACAGGGGGCTCAGAGACCCAGTACTTC CASSVTGGSETQYF
TRBD2 TRBJ2-1 . TRBV20-1 TGCAGTGCTAGAGAGCGGGGGGGCCATTATGAGCAGTTCTTC CSARERGGHYEQFF
. TRBJ2-2 few TRBV20-1 TGCAGTGCTACTCCCGGGTCCCGGGCCACCGGGGAGCTGTTTTTT CSATPGSRATGELFF
. TRBJ1-3 . TRBV2 TGTGCCAGCAGTGAGACCGGAAACACCATATATTTT CASSETGNTIYF
. TRBJ2-1 few TRBV20-1 TGCAGTGCGTGGGTCAAGCGCAATGAGCAGTTCTTC CSAWVKRNEQFF
. TRBJ1-1 . TRBV3-1 TGTGCCAGCAGCCCCCCGAGGGGGGACACTGAAGCTTTCTTT CASSPPRGDTEAFF